The rows below give T cell receptor beta chains drawn from one sample of a study of cytomegalovirus exposure and HLA in healthy donors. Clones were read by immunoSEQ multiplex PCR, and TCRdb kept only the in-frame ones, dropping some. The table shows under 200,000 clones, with about 79% occurring only once. Material: PBMCs. The receptors here all came from a man aged 50-60 years in good health and CMV-seropositive. CDR3s include the opening cysteine and the closing phenylalanine or tryptophan. The D gene is left open where the match is weak. Where a row states a size, it is once, few, many or the class of an expanded clone; other rows omit it.

abundance: NA; d_gene: NA; j_gene: TRBJ2-1; v_gene: TRBV19; CDR3aa: CASSNLRGARGDEEFF; CDR3nt: TGTGCCAGTAGTAACCTCCGCGGGGCTAGGGGAGATGAGGAGTTCTTC
abundance: NA; d_gene: NA; j_gene: TRBJ2-1; v_gene: TRBV7-9; CDR3aa: CASSLAGAREQFF; CDR3nt: TGTGCCAGCAGCTTAGCGGGGGCGAGGGAGCAGTTCTTC
abundance: NA; d_gene: TRBD2; j_gene: TRBJ2-5; v_gene: TRBV4-2; CDR3aa: CASSLKRGDQETQYF; CDR3nt: TGTGCCAGCAGCCTGAAGCGGGGGGACCAAGAGACCCAGTACTTC
abundance: NA; d_gene: TRBD1; j_gene: TRBJ2-3; v_gene: TRBV6-4; CDR3aa: CASRGQLGDTQYF; CDR3nt: TGTGCCAGCCGGGGACAGCTAGGGGATACGCAGTATTTT
abundance: NA; d_gene: NA; j_gene: TRBJ2-1; v_gene: TRBV7-2; CDR3aa: CASSLDGTKGGQFF; CDR3nt: TGTGCCAGCAGCTTAGACGGGACCAAAGGGGGGCAGTTCTTC
abundance: NA; d_gene: NA; j_gene: TRBJ1-6; v_gene: TRBV7-2; CDR3aa: CASSPSRGLGSPLHF; CDR3nt: TGTGCCAGCAGCCCTAGCAGAGGGTTAGGTTCACCCCTCCACTTT
abundance: NA; d_gene: TRBD1; j_gene: TRBJ2-7; v_gene: TRBV9; CDR3aa: CASSLGWDRSYEQYF; CDR3nt: TGTGCCAGCAGCCTTGGGTGGGACAGGTCCTACGAGCAGTACTTC
abundance: once; d_gene: TRBD2; j_gene: TRBJ2-5; v_gene: TRBV13; CDR3aa: CASSLTSGVGETQYF; CDR3nt: TGTGCCAGCAGCTTGACTAGCGGGGTGGGGGAGACCCAGTACTTC
abundance: NA; d_gene: NA; j_gene: TRBJ1-2; v_gene: TRBV7-9; CDR3aa: CASSLSGLEGYGYTF; CDR3nt: TGTGCCAGCAGCTTATCAGGACTGGAGGGCTATGGCTACACCTTC
abundance: NA; d_gene: NA; j_gene: TRBJ2-5; v_gene: TRBV18; CDR3aa: CASSKGLRETQYF; CDR3nt: TGTGCCAGCTCAAAGGGACTCCGAGAGACCCAGTACTTC
abundance: NA; d_gene: TRBD1; j_gene: TRBJ1-1; v_gene: TRBV5-1; CDR3aa: CASSLGASGGPNTEAFF; CDR3nt: TGCGCCAGCAGCCTGGGGGCGTCAGGGGGCCCGAACACTGAAGCTTTCTTT
abundance: few; d_gene: NA; j_gene: TRBJ2-3; v_gene: TRBV7-3; CDR3aa: CASSLIVSSTDTQYF; CDR3nt: TGTGCCAGCAGCTTAATCGTATCTAGCACAGATACGCAGTATTTT
abundance: NA; d_gene: TRBD1; j_gene: TRBJ1-4; v_gene: TRBV9; CDR3aa: CASSVGGQGNEKLFF; CDR3nt: TGTGCCAGCAGCGTAGGGGGACAGGGGAATGAAAAACTGTTTTTT
abundance: NA; d_gene: NA; j_gene: TRBJ1-1; v_gene: TRBV30; CDR3aa: CAWSTGDETTEAFF; CDR3nt: TGTGCCTGGAGTACGGGGGACGAGACGACTGAAGCTTTCTTT
abundance: NA; d_gene: NA; j_gene: TRBJ2-5; v_gene: TRBV28; CDR3aa: CASSLGGPRGETQYF; CDR3nt: TGTGCCAGCAGTTTAGGAGGCCCCCGGGGGGAGACCCAGTACTTC
abundance: once; d_gene: NA; j_gene: TRBJ1-2; v_gene: TRBV4-1; CDR3aa: CASSQRHDRYYGYTF; CDR3nt: TGCGCCAGCAGCCAACGCCACGACAGATACTATGGCTACACCTTC
abundance: NA; d_gene: NA; j_gene: TRBJ2-5; v_gene: TRBV27; CDR3aa: CASSLFFGQRETQYF; CDR3nt: TGTGCCAGCAGTTTATTTTTTGGGCAGAGAGAGACCCAGTACTTC
abundance: NA; d_gene: TRBD1; j_gene: TRBJ2-7; v_gene: TRBV7-6; CDR3aa: CASSLGPGQETYEQYF; CDR3nt: TGTGCCAGCAGCTTAGGGCCGGGACAGGAGACATACGAGCAGTACTTC
abundance: NA; d_gene: NA; j_gene: TRBJ2-2; v_gene: TRBV5-1; CDR3aa: CASSLAFDRRSTGELFF; CDR3nt: TGCGCCAGCAGCTTGGCCTTCGACAGGAGGAGCACCGGGGAGCTGTTTTTT
abundance: NA; d_gene: TRBD2; j_gene: TRBJ2-1; v_gene: TRBV27; CDR3aa: CASALRTSGGSYNEQFF; CDR3nt: TGTGCCAGCGCCTTGCGGACTAGCGGGGGATCATACAATGAGCAGTTCTTC
abundance: once; d_gene: NA; j_gene: TRBJ1-1; v_gene: TRBV9; CDR3aa: CASSPRDTWGAFF; CDR3nt: TGTGCCAGCAGCCCCCGGGACACCTGGGGAGCTTTCTTT
abundance: NA; d_gene: TRBD1; j_gene: TRBJ2-5; v_gene: TRBV9; CDR3aa: CASSGRTGQGVTETQYF; CDR3nt: TGTGCCAGCAGCGGACGAACGGGACAGGGGGTGACTGAGACCCAGTACTTC
abundance: NA; d_gene: NA; j_gene: TRBJ1-3; v_gene: TRBV7-9; CDR3aa: CSSSLVPGEHGNTIYF; CDR3nt: TGTTCCAGCAGCTTAGTTCCAGGGGAACATGGAAACACCATATATTTT
abundance: NA; d_gene: NA; j_gene: TRBJ2-5; v_gene: TRBV27; CDR3aa: CASSFSSGGQETQYF; CDR3nt: TGTGCCAGCAGTTTTAGTAGCGGCGGGCAAGAGACCCAGTACTTC
abundance: NA; d_gene: TRBD2; j_gene: TRBJ2-3; v_gene: TRBV5-1; CDR3aa: CASSFTSGDDTQYF; CDR3nt: TGCGCCAGCAGCTTTACTAGCGGGGACGATACGCAGTATTTT
abundance: once; d_gene: TRBD1; j_gene: TRBJ2-3; v_gene: TRBV23-1; CDR3aa: CASSQGRDRDSDTQYF; CDR3nt: TGCGCCAGCAGTCAAGGTAGAGACAGGGATTCAGATACGCAGTATTTT
abundance: once; d_gene: NA; j_gene: TRBJ1-2; v_gene: TRBV7-2; CDR3aa: CASSLAGAGGYTF; CDR3nt: TGTGCCAGCAGCTTAGCAGGGGCCGGTGGCTACACCTTC
abundance: NA; d_gene: TRBD2; j_gene: TRBJ2-7; v_gene: TRBV6-1; CDR3aa: CASRKLAGEFYEQYF; CDR3nt: TGTGCCAGCAGGAAACTAGCGGGGGAGTTCTACGAGCAGTACTTC
abundance: NA; d_gene: TRBD1; j_gene: TRBJ2-5; v_gene: TRBV28; CDR3aa: CASSLVSPGGAWETQYF; CDR3nt: TGTGCCAGCAGTTTAGTATCGCCAGGGGGCGCGTGGGAGACCCAGTACTTC
abundance: few; d_gene: TRBD2; j_gene: TRBJ2-7; v_gene: TRBV4-1; CDR3aa: CASSLLEGLAGLREQYF; CDR3nt: TGCGCCAGCAGCCTTCTCGAGGGACTAGCGGGGCTGAGGGAGCAGTACTTC
abundance: NA; d_gene: NA; j_gene: TRBJ1-6; v_gene: TRBV7-8; CDR3aa: CASSSGQASPLHF; CDR3nt: TGTGCCAGCAGCTCCGGACAAGCTTCACCCCTCCACTTT
abundance: once; d_gene: NA; j_gene: TRBJ1-5; v_gene: TRBV4-1; CDR3aa: CASSHPNRGGRSNQPQHF; CDR3nt: TGCGCCAGCAGCCACCCCAACCGGGGAGGGAGGAGCAATCAGCCCCAGCATTTT
abundance: NA; d_gene: NA; j_gene: TRBJ1-2; v_gene: TRBV4-2; CDR3aa: CASSPGLGRGANYGYTF; CDR3nt: TGTGCCAGCAGCCCAGGTCTGGGAAGGGGCGCTAACTATGGCTACACCTTC
abundance: NA; d_gene: TRBD1; j_gene: TRBJ1-2; v_gene: TRBV6-4; CDR3aa: CASSPTDRVLDGYTF; CDR3nt: TGTGCCAGCAGTCCTACCGACAGGGTACTAGATGGCTACACCTTC
abundance: NA; d_gene: NA; j_gene: TRBJ2-1; v_gene: TRBV2; CDR3aa: CASRDIDLWQFF; CDR3nt: TGTGCCAGCAGGGACATAGACCTATGGCAGTTCTTC
abundance: NA; d_gene: NA; j_gene: TRBJ2-7; v_gene: TRBV7-9; CDR3aa: CASKQVQVSEQYF; CDR3nt: TGTGCCAGCAAACAGGTACAAGTGAGCGAGCAGTACTTC
abundance: few; d_gene: NA; j_gene: TRBJ1-1; v_gene: TRBV4-1; CDR3aa: CASSQDRTEAFF; CDR3nt: TGCGCCAGCAGCCAAGACAGAACTGAAGCTTTCTTT
abundance: NA; d_gene: NA; j_gene: TRBJ2-3; v_gene: TRBV5-1; CDR3aa: CASGPGQSTDTQYF; CDR3nt: TGCGCCAGCGGTCCTGGACAGAGCACAGATACGCAGTATTTT
abundance: NA; d_gene: NA; j_gene: TRBJ2-2; v_gene: TRBV11-1; CDR3aa: CASSFGGMNGELFF; CDR3nt: TGTGCCAGCAGCTTTGGGGGGATGAACGGGGAGCTGTTTTTT
abundance: once; d_gene: TRBD1; j_gene: TRBJ2-1; v_gene: TRBV6-1; CDR3aa: CASSVQGAIYNEQFF; CDR3nt: TGTGCCAGCAGCGTACAGGGGGCTATCTACAATGAGCAGTTCTTC
abundance: NA; d_gene: NA; j_gene: TRBJ1-6; v_gene: TRBV6-6; CDR3aa: CASSLLNSPLHF; CDR3nt: TGTGCCAGCAGTCTACTCAATTCACCCCTCCACTTT
abundance: NA; d_gene: NA; j_gene: TRBJ2-2; v_gene: TRBV19; CDR3aa: CASIDIPNTGELFF; CDR3nt: TGTGCCAGTATAGACATTCCTAACACCGGGGAGCTGTTTTTT